This record concerns one T cell receptor (beta chain) sequence. This entry is derived from a study of blood T cell repertoires in COVID-19. There are 14 residues in the CDR3. J lost 4 bases, V lost 2 bases, and 4 bases had no gene match. Germline lookup yields CDR1 MNHEY and CDR2 SVGEGT. Data came from immunoSEQ multiplex PCR; TCRdb stores just in-frame clones and leaves some out. The table has 190,000 or so clones, around 82% seen once. The clonotype was recovered from a woman aged 80 or older with acute or convalescent COVID-19. This chain uses TRBV6-2 or TRBV6-3 with TRBJ1-1, with 7 bases matching TRBD1. What was sequenced was peripheral blood. This chain's CDR3 is CASSYMQGGTEAFF. The DNA for the CDR3 is TGTGCCAGCAGTTACATGCAGGGGGGCACTGAAGCTTTCTTT.